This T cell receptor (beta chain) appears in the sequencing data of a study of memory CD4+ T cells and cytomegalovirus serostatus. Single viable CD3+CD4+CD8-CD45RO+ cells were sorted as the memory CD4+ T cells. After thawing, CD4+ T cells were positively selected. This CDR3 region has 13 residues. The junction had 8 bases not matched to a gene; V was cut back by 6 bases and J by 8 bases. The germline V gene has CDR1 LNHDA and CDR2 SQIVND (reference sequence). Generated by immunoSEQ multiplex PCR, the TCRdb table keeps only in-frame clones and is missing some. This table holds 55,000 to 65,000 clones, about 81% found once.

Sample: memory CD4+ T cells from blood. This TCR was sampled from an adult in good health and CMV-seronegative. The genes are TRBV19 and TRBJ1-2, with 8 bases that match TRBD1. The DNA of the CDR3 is TGTGCCAGTAGGGGGGGACAGGCGAGCGGCTACACCTTC. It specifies CASRGGQASGYTF.